The T cell receptor beta chain described here comes from a study of cytomegalovirus exposure and HLA in healthy donors. The germline CDR1 and CDR2 sequences are SNHLY and FYNNEI. This CDR3 has 15 amino acids. Trimming took 6 bases from V and 0 from J; bases not matched to a gene: 4. Though nominally healthy at sampling, donors likely had unrecorded immune exposures. The primer mix had 60 Vbeta and 13 Jbeta primers. Some clones are missing from TCRdb's copy, which holds only in-frame ones; the method was immunoSEQ multiplex PCR. Of just over 150,000 clones in the sample, approximately 80% are singletons; the top ten hold under 7.5%. Study-level results: A later analysis linked a missense DCLRE1C variant to TCR beta V- and J-gene trimming. A later analysis showed HLA-associated TCR beta chains outstripping equally common others in clonal expansion.

With respect to this clone: The antigen remains undetermined.

V usage is TRBV2 and J usage is TRBJ1-5; 8 bases line up with TRBD1. The sequenced material came from PBMCs. The clonotype comes from a man aged 50-60 years in good health and CMV-seropositive. CDR3: CASRKQGVSNQPQHF. CDR3 coding DNA: TGTGCCAGCAGGAAACAGGGGGTTAGCAATCAGCCCCAGCATTTT.